These 28 T cell receptor beta chains came from one sample sequenced in a study of CD8 T cells in ankylosing spondylitis. Findings and caveats of the study: Ankylosing spondylitis blood appeared to be characterized by a TCR beta motif of about 8 highly homologous variants.

Their specific antigens are unknown. TCRdb re-analysed the 5' RACE reads in MiXCR, keeping a single row per CDR3 protein. The table records 650,000 to 800,000 distinct CDR3 sequences, roughly 19% of them present only once. The sequenced sample consisted of blood, either unsorted or a sorted T cell fraction (not recorded which). The origin of the receptors is a male donor with ankylosing spondylitis.

This chain links TRBV7-2 with TRBJ2-7; tentative D call: TRBD2 (7 bases). CDR3 length: 14 residues. Looked up from germline, CDR1 is SGHTA and CDR2 is FQGNSA. Trimming removed 8 bases at V and 4 bases at J, with 18 bases between. The CDR3 nucleotides are TGTGCCAGCGCTGGGGGCGGGAGTTGGTACGAGCAGTACTTC. This translates into CASAGGGSWYEQYF. The complete variable domain, with remaining parts taken from reference TRBV7-2 and TRBJ2-7, reads GAGVSQSPSNKVTEKGKDVELRCDPISGHTALYWYRQSLGQGLEFLIYFQGNSAPDKSGLPSDRFSAERTGGSVSTLTIQRTQQEDSAVYLCASAGGGSWYEQYFGPGTRLTVT.

This clonotype was detected a few times. The rearrangement uses TRBV7-2 and TRBJ2-7; D unclear. The CDR3 spans 15 residues. The V gene lost 3 bases and the J gene lost 10 bases, with 22 bases spanning the gap. Germline CDR1 reads SGHTA; CDR2 reads FQGNSA. CDR3 region: CASSLSAGAGKSQYF. The CDR3 DNA sequence: TGTGCCAGCAGCTTGTCCGCCGGAGCAGGCAAAAGTCAGTACTTC.

This clonotype was seen only a few times. The CDR3 is CSARGLTGQPQHF. The CDR3 coding sequence is TGCAGTGCTAGAGGCCTTACAGGGCAGCCCCAGCATTTT. V usage is TRBV20-1 and J usage is TRBJ1-5; a weak D match, TRBD1 (6 bases). Trimming left V 1 base short and J 7 bases short, with 11 bases between. Germline CDR1 reads DFQATT; CDR2 reads SNEGSKA (reference sequence). This CDR3 comprises 13 residues.

This clonotype was detected a few times. The chain combines TRBV11-2 with TRBJ2-7, with TRBD1 identical over 8 bases. The CDR3 covers 14 residues. With V trimmed by 1 base and J by 5 bases, 4 bases remained unmatched. Germline CDR1 and CDR2: SGHAT and FQNNGV. CDR3 bases: TGTGCCAGCAGCTTAGCACTCAGGGGGCACGAGCAGTACTTC. Its protein is CASSLALRGHEQYF. The whole variable domain, filled in from reference TRBV11-2 and TRBJ2-7, reads EAGVAQSPRYKIIEKRQSVAFWCNPISGHATLYWYQQILGQGPKLLIQFQNNGVVDDSQLPKDRFSAERLKGVDSTLKIQPAKLEDSAVYLCASSLALRGHEQYFGPGTRLTVT.

V gene TRBV5-1 combines with J gene TRBJ1-2, with 11 nucleotides matching TRBD1. Germline-derived CDR1 and CDR2 are SGHRS and YFSETQ. Losses at the gene ends were 0 bases for V and 8 bases for J; bases not matched to a gene: 3. The CDR3 has 14 residues. The CDR3 bases are TGCGCCAGCAGCTTGGGGACAGGGGGCGGCGGCTACACCTTC. Amino acids: CASSLGTGGGGYTF. The whole variable domain, remainder taken from reference TRBV5-1 and TRBJ1-2, is KAGVTQTPRYLIKTRGQQVTLSCSPISGHRSVSWYQQTPGQGLQFLFEYFSETQRNKGNFPGRFSGRQFSNSRSEMNVSTLELGDSALYLCASSLGTGGGGYTFGSGTRLTVV.

This chain links TRBV5-1 with TRBJ2-7, with D possibly TRBD1 on 6 matching bases. Germline values: CDR1 SGHRS, CDR2 YFSETQ. Trimming removed 0 bases from V and 3 bases from J, with 7 bases in between. This CDR3 region has 13 residues. CDR3 in DNA: TGCGCCAGCAGCTTGGAGGGACACTACGAGCAGTACTTC. Its translation: CASSLEGHYEQYF. Full variable domain (remainder filled in from reference TRBV5-1 and TRBJ2-7): KAGVTQTPRYLIKTRGQQVTLSCSPISGHRSVSWYQQTPGQGLQFLFEYFSETQRNKGNFPGRFSGRQFSNSRSEMNVSTLELGDSALYLCASSLEGHYEQYFGPGTRLTVT.

The rearrangement joins TRBV29-1 to TRBJ2-2, with TRBD1 as a possible D gene (6 bases). This CDR3 has 13 residues. Trimming cost V 4 bases and J 3 bases, with 9 bases left between them. Germline V CDR1 and CDR2: SQVTM, ANQGSEA. CDR3 coding DNA: TGCAGCGTTGTGTGGGGGCACACCGGGGAGCTGTTTTTT. The encoded protein is CSVVWGHTGELFF.

This clonotype was found a few times. This rearrangement joins TRBV29-1 to TRBJ2-1; 11 bases align to TRBD2. The germline gives CDR1 SQVTM, CDR2 ANQGSEA. This CDR3 region has 13 residues. The V gene end was trimmed by 7 bases and the J gene end by 7 bases; junction bases not matched to a gene: 6. The CDR3 is CSGFTSGSNEQFF. DNA for the CDR3: TGCAGCGGATTTACTAGCGGGAGTAATGAGCAGTTCTTC.

This clonotype was seen a few times. The V call is TRBV4-1, the J call TRBJ2-5; TRBD2 matches 10 bases. J gave up 2 bases and V 4 bases, and 7 bases lay outside the gene matches. The CDR3 runs 16 residues. CDR1 MGHRA and CDR2 YSYEKL come from the germline V gene. The CDR3 sequence is CASSPRQLAGQETQYF. The CDR3 DNA reads TGCGCCAGCAGCCCCCGCCAACTAGCGGGGCAAGAGACCCAGTACTTC.

The chain uses TRBV5-1 and TRBJ1-2, with D perhaps matching TRBD1 (5 bases). The CDR3 spans 14 residues. Germline CDR1 is SGHRS and CDR2 is YFSETQ. The V and J ends lost 4 bases and 0 bases respectively, with 10 bases between them. The CDR3 loop reads CASSPREANYGYTF. The CDR3 coding sequence is TGCGCCAGCAGCCCCAGGGAAGCTAACTATGGCTACACCTTC.

A few counts support this clonotype. This may stem from a read error, because a much larger clone lies one nucleotide away. The genes are TRBV20-1 and TRBJ2-7, with D tentatively TRBD1 (6 bases). The CDR3 extends over 18 amino acids. Germline V gene sequence: CDR1 DFQATT, CDR2 SNEGSKA (reference sequence). This CDR3 reads CCARDRGRGEAKTYEQYF. Here the CDR3 DNA reads TGCTGTGCTAGAGATCGAGGCAGGGGAGAGGCTAAAACCTACGAGCAGTACTTC.

DNA of the CDR3: TGTGCCAGCAGCACGGGGACTTACAATGAGCAGTTCTTC. Its translation: CASSTGTYNEQFF. The chain joins TRBV7-3 to TRBJ2-1; a weak D match, TRBD2 (6 bases). Germline CDR1 is SGHTA and CDR2 is FQGTGA. This CDR3 contains 13 residues. V dropped 5 bases and J dropped 4 bases, with 9 bases sitting between them. The full variable domain, completed using reference TRBV7-3 and TRBJ2-1, is GAGVSQTPSNKVTEKGKYVELRCDPISGHTALYWYRQSLGQGPEFLIYFQGTGAADDSGLPNDRFFAVRPEGSVSTLKIQRTERGDSAVYLCASSTGTYNEQFFGPGTRLTVL.

This sequence joins TRBV20-1 and TRBJ2-2; D possibly corresponds to TRBD2 (5 bases). Per germline, CDR1 DFQATT and CDR2 SNEGSKA (reference sequence). The V end lost 1 base, the J end lost 5 bases, and 11 bases lay between the germline ends. CDR3 length: 14 residues. The CDR3 DNA reads TGCAGTGCTAGAGCCGGGAAAGTTACCGGGGAGCTGTTTTTT. Translating it yields CSARAGKVTGELFF.

The genes are TRBV6-5 and TRBJ1-1; possible D gene TRBD1, 5 bases. V dropped 0 bases and J dropped 1 base, with 9 bases sitting between them. Germline CDR1 reads MNHEY; CDR2 reads SVGAGI. The CDR3 is 15 residues long. The CDR3 region has the DNA TGTGCCAGCAGTTACTCGCCCCAGGGGAACACTGAAGCTTTCTTT. Its translation: CASSYSPQGNTEAFF.

The chain employs TRBV29-1 and TRBJ2-1; a possible D gene is TRBD2 (5 bases). The germline gives CDR1 SQVTM, CDR2 ANQGSEA. The V and J ends lost 0 bases and 12 bases respectively, with 12 bases between them. The CDR3 is 12 residues long. The CDR3 nucleotides are TGCAGCGTTGAAGATCAGTTGGACTCGCAGTTCTTC. This gives the protein CSVEDQLDSQFF.

CDR3 amino acids: CASSRAMEYNEQFF. The CDR3 DNA is TGCGCCAGCAGCCGGGCCATGGAGTACAATGAGCAGTTCTTC. The V call is TRBV5-1, the J call TRBJ2-1; D is unresolved. The V end was cut by 4 bases, the J end by 4 bases, with 12 bases between. This CDR3 is 14 amino acids long. Germline assignment: CDR1 SGHRS and CDR2 YFSETQ.

This clonotype has just a few counts. The V gene is TRBV29-1, the J gene TRBJ2-3; TRBD1 agrees at 10 bases. V dropped 4 bases and J dropped 5; count of bases not matched to a gene: 6. Germline loops: CDR1 SQVTM, CDR2 ANQGSEA. CDR3 length: 14 amino acids. The CDR3 nucleotides are TGCAGCGTTGGGGACAGGGGACCTCAAGATACGCAGTATTTT. Translation: CSVGDRGPQDTQYF.

The chain employs TRBV13 and TRBJ2-2; 8 positions match TRBD2. The V segment lost 5 bases and the J segment 5 bases; nucleotides outside the gene matches: 10. CDR3 length equals 16 residues. Germline assignment: CDR1 PRHDT and CDR2 FYEKMQ (reference sequence). The chain's CDR3 is CASSPEGGTRTGELFF. CDR3 DNA: TGTGCCAGCAGCCCCGAGGGAGGGACTAGAACCGGGGAGCTGTTTTTT. Full variable domain (remainder filled in from reference TRBV13 and TRBJ2-2): AAGVIQSPRHLIKEKRETATLKCYPIPRHDTVYWYQQGPGQDPQFLISFYEKMQSDKGSIPDRFSAQQFSDYHSELNMSSLELGDSALYFCASSPEGGTRTGELFFGEGSRLTVL.

This clonotype turned up a few times. The CDR3 reads CASSYQGVRWGQFF. The CDR3 DNA reads TGTGCCAGCAGCTACCAGGGTGTGCGGTGGGGGCAGTTCTTC. The J gene is TRBJ2-1, the V gene TRBV5-5; weak D call: TRBD1 (5 bases). The CDR3 is 14 residues long. The germline V gene encodes CDR1 SGHKS and CDR2 YYEKEE (reference sequence). V was trimmed by 3 bases and J by 12 bases, leaving 19 bases between them.

V and J are TRBV6-6 and TRBJ2-7, with D uncertain. The CDR3 is 13 amino acids. Deletions cut 0 bases from V and 2 bases from J, with 5 bases between. The germline gives CDR1 MNHNY, CDR2 SVGAGI (reference sequence). The CDR3 nucleotides read TGTGCCAGCAGTTACTCGAACCCCTACGAGCAGTACTTC. This sequence encodes CASSYSNPYEQYF.

This clonotype was detected ten times or more. The chain couples TRBV10-3 to TRBJ1-1; tentatively, D is TRBD1 (6 bases). V gave up 10 bases and J gave up 0 bases, with 12 bases separating them. Germline loops: CDR1 ENHRY, CDR2 SYGVKD. The CDR3 has 13 residues. DNA for the CDR3: TGTGCCACCCGGACAGACCTGAACACTGAAGCTTTCTTT. Translation: CATRTDLNTEAFF.

This clonotype was observed a single time. The chain employs TRBV28 and TRBJ2-1, with 8 bases aligning to TRBD2. V lost 6 bases, J lost 7 bases, and 8 bases stayed unmatched. In germline, CDR1 is MDHEN, CDR2 SYDVKM. CDR3 size: 14 residues. The CDR3: CASRPSGCGNEQFF. CDR3 nucleotide sequence: TGTGCCAGCAGGCCTAGCGGGTGTGGAAATGAGCAGTTCTTC.

This clonotype was seen a few times. In DNA, the CDR3 is TGTGCCAGCAGTTTAATCGACGGGGGCGAGCAGTTCTTC. It encodes CASSLIDGGEQFF. V gene TRBV27 combines with J gene TRBJ2-1, with D tentatively TRBD1 or TRBD2 (6 bases each). The V and J ends lost 2 bases and 10 bases respectively, with 12 bases between them. Germline V gives CDR1 MNHEY, CDR2 SMNVEV (reference sequence). The CDR3 runs 13 residues.

This chain joins TRBV28 and TRBJ2-3; D gene ambiguous. Trimming removed 4 bases at V and 0 bases at J, with 14 bases between. The CDR3 totals 16 residues. The germline V gene encodes CDR1 MDHEN and CDR2 SYDVKM. For the CDR3, the DNA is TGTGCCAGCAGTTCTCCTTTCAGTCCTAGCACAGATACGCAGTATTTT. Protein: CASSSPFSPSTDTQYF.

The rearrangement links TRBV21-1 to TRBJ1-1; the listed D gene, TRBD1, was not tested against the DNA. TRBV21-1 is designated a pseudogene. CDR3 length: 15 residues. The CDR3 coding sequence is TGTGCCAGCAGCTCCCGGGACAGGGTAAACACTGAAGCTTTCTTT. It encodes CASSSRDRVNTEAFF.

This clonotype has more than one count but fewer than ten. The chain has TRBV12-3 or TRBV12-4 and TRBJ1-2; D may be TRBD1 (6 bases). Deletions cut 5 bases from V and 7 bases from J, with 14 bases between. This CDR3 is built from 13 residues. This CDR3 reads CASSPGTPLGYTF. The CDR3 DNA follows: TGTGCCAGCAGTCCCGGGACACCCCTTGGCTACACCTTC.

The chain is built from TRBV6-1 and TRBJ2-3; 8 nucleotides agree with TRBD2. With 6 bases clipped from V and 3 bases from J, the junction kept 2 bases outside the gene matches. This CDR3 has 13 residues. Germline lookup yields CDR1 MNHNS and CDR2 SASEGT. In DNA, the CDR3 is TGTGCCAGCAGCCGACTAGCGACAGATACGCAGTATTTT. Translated: CASSRLATDTQYF.

The table lists this clonotype with a few counts. This chain uses TRBV6-1 with TRBJ1-1; D is possibly TRBD1 (5 bases). The CDR3 contains 19 residues. Germline V gene data show CDR1 as MNHNS and CDR2 as SASEGT. Trimming took off 6 bases at V and 0 bases at J, with 26 bases between the two ends. CDR3 DNA sequence: TGTGCCAGCAGCCGGGAGGGGCACCGGGGGGGGGTCCTGAACACTGAAGCTTTCTTT. It is translated as CASSREGHRGGVLNTEAFF.